This T cell receptor (beta chain) was identified during a study of technical replicates of blood from a few donors. CDR3 length: 17 residues. V was pared by 2 bases and J by 0 bases, with 10 bases of the junction left unmatched. Germline CDR1 and CDR2: MGHDK and SYGVNS. Sequencing was performed with immunoSEQ multiplex PCR; in TCRdb, only in-frame clones are kept and a portion is missing. There are 65,000 to 85,000 clones in the sample; around 96% occur only once, and roughly 0.33% lies in the top ten. This receptor was obtained from a human donor in good health. The V call is TRBV25-1, the J call TRBJ2-7; TRBD2 agrees at 7 bases. Sample: T cells isolated from PBMCs. This CDR3 is CASSEAWGGSSSYEQYF. The DNA of the CDR3 is TGTGCCAGCAGTGAAGCGTGGGGGGGAAGTAGCTCCTACGAGCAGTACTTC.